This TCR beta chain was profiled in a study of technical replicates of blood from a few donors (dated by TCRdb to 2016 to 2017). As regards this clone: Its antigen remains unidentified. Within one base of it there is no much larger clone, and no base qualities were kept.

V is reduced by 3 bases and J by 4 bases, leaving a spacing of 10 bases between them. From cysteine to phenylalanine, the CDR3 is 14 amino acids long. Solely the CDR3 DNA is kept, with 42 bases framed from the first base. Via the germline V gene (reference sequence), CDR1 is MNHEY and CDR2 SMNVEV. The library was prepared using the immunoSEQ multiplex PCR assay. The table was pulled from immuneACCESS by TCRdb, which kept in-frame rearrangements only. Such tables lose some clones; where checked, under half of the loss comes from unresolved V genes, and the rest has no known cause. Here the sample has 85,000 to 100,000 clones; 80% to 95% occur a single time. The top ten clones comprise over 0.2% of the sample.

Sequencing was performed on T cells isolated from PBMCs. The V gene is TRBV27 and the J gene is TRBJ2-1; TRBD1 is a possible D gene, resting on 5 matching bases. This sequence was found in a human donor in good health. The CDR3 region: CASSFLNRYNEQFF. At the DNA level, the sequence is TGTGCCAGCAGTTTCCTAAACAGGTACAATGAGCAGTTCTTC.